Below, one T cell receptor beta chain is given with its context. Its antigen is currently unknown. The data derive from a study of cytomegalovirus exposure and HLA in healthy donors. Study-level points and caveats: Later analysis indicated greater clonal expansion among HLA-associated TCR beta chains than among equally common other chains.

It was with 60 Vbeta and 13 Jbeta primers that the PCR ran. This table comes from immunoSEQ multiplex PCR, and its TCRdb copy is limited to in-frame clones, with some not included. This table has 150,000 to 160,000 clones, roughly 84% appearing once. The CDR3 runs to 15 residues. V was pared by 6 bases and J by 5 bases, with 6 bases of the junction left unmatched. The germline V gene has CDR1 MDHEN and CDR2 SYDVKM. The sample was PBMCs. The genes are TRBV28 and TRBJ2-5, with 13 nucleotides matching TRBD2. The source of this sequence is a woman between 18 and 29 years old in good health and CMV-seronegative. In nucleotides, the CDR3 is TGTGCCAGCAGAACTAGCGGGGGGGCACGGGAGACCCAGTACTTC. Protein: CASRTSGGARETQYF.